This T cell receptor beta chain originates from a study of cytomegalovirus exposure and HLA in healthy donors. The V and J ends lost 1 base and 1 base respectively, with 10 bases between them. The CDR3 is made up of 15 amino acids. CDR1 is SEHNR, CDR2 FQNEAQ, per germline (reference sequence). A multiplex PCR was run with 60 Vbeta primers and 13 Jbeta primers. The method was immunoSEQ multiplex PCR; TCRdb's version includes in-frame clones alone and lacks a portion of them. The repertoire has about 99,000 clones, more than 75% of them found once; the top ten carry 10%. The receptor was derived from a young woman in good health and CMV-seropositive. The chain joins TRBV7-9 to TRBJ1-1; tentatively, D is TRBD1 (6 bases). Sequencing was done on a sample of PBMCs. CDR3 in DNA: TGTGCCAGCAGCTTAGTACAGGGAGAGAACACTGAAGCTTTCTTT. This codes for CASSLVQGENTEAFF.